The source of this T cell receptor (beta chain) is a study of blood T cell repertoires in COVID-19. Study-wide context: Italy, Spain and the United States were the sources of the convalescent and acute COVID-19 samples. T cells, B-cell-depleted T cells, or PBMCs supplied cDNA or gDNA.

The V and J ends lost 2 bases and 3 bases, in that order; junction bases with no gene match: 5. This CDR3 contains 16 residues. CDR1 MNHEY and CDR2 SVGEGT come from the germline V gene. Original processing methods: Amplification with reference gene primers provided the estimates of nucleated cell counts. Data came from immunoSEQ multiplex PCR; TCRdb stores just in-frame clones and leaves some out. That table is the source of V, J and clone size, and D and trimming were worked out from the DNA. The sample lists fewer than 40,000 clones; nearly 90% were seen once. Sequenced input: peripheral blood. The chain recombines TRBV6-2 or TRBV6-3 with TRBJ1-1, with 11 bases lining up with TRBD1. This sequence was found in a man between 65 and 85 years old with active COVID-19. The CDR3 loop is CASSYTPGQGDTEAFF. The CDR3 nucleotides are TGTGCCAGCAGTTACACACCGGGACAGGGGGACACTGAAGCTTTCTTT.